This T cell receptor beta chain is from a study of T cell responses to AZD1222 COVID-19 vaccine. The method was immunoSEQ multiplex PCR; TCRdb's version includes in-frame clones alone and lacks a portion of them. The sample holds 95,000 to 120,000 clones, just over 85% seen once. The CDR3 sequence is 12 residues long. Germline assignment: CDR1 SQVTM and CDR2 ANQGSEA. V was cut by 6 bases and J by 0 bases, with 6 bases left in between. Study findings and constraints: Seropositive AZD1222 recipients at baseline numbered only 6 or 7. Spike was spanned by vaccine-associated CD4 TCRs, which were dominant at 160-218 and 743-854.

In the case of this clone: The antigen is not known.

The clonotype was recovered from an adult in good health. The rearrangement uses TRBV29-1 and TRBJ2-4; the D gene could be TRBD1 or TRBD2 (5 bases each). The specimen comprised peripheral blood, sampled on day 0 of AZD1222 vaccination. CDR3 bases: TGCAGCGTCGGGACAGCCAAAAACATTCAGTACTTC. It is translated as CSVGTAKNIQYF.